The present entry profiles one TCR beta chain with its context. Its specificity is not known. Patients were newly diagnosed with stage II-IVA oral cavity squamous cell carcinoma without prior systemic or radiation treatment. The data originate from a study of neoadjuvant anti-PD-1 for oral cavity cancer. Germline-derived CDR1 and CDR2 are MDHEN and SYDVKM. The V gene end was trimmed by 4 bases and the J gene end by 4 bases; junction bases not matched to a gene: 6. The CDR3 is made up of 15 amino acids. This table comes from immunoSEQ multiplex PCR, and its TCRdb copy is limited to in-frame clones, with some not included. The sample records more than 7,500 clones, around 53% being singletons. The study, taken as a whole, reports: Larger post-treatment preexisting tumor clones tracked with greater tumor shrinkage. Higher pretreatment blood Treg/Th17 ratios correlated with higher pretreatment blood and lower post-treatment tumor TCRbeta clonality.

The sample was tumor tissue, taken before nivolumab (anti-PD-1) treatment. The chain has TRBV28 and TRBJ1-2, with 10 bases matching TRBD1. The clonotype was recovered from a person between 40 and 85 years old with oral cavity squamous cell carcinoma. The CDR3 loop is CASSSGTGAPYGYTF. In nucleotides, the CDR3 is TGTGCCAGCAGTTCCGGGACAGGGGCCCCCTATGGCTACACCTTC.